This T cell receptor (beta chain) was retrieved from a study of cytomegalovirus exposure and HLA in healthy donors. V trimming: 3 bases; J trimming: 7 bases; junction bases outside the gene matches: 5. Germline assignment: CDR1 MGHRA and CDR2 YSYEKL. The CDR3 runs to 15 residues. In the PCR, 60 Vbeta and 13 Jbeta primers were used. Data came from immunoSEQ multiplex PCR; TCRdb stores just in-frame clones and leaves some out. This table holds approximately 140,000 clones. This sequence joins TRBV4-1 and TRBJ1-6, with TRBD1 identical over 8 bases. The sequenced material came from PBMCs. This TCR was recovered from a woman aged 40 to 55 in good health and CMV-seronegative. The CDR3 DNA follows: TGCGCCAGCAGCCAGAGAGGACAGGGCAATTCACCCCTCCACTTT. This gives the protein CASSQRGQGNSPLHF.